Shown below are 32 T cell receptor beta chains from a single sample sequenced in a study of blood T cells in healthy people across ages. Sample-barcoded 5' priming and a J-beta primer mix drove a second PCR of roughly 7 to 11 cycles. Via MiXCR, TCRdb re-called the 5' RACE reads, giving one row per CDR3 protein. The table lists 800,000 to 950,000 distinct CDR3 sequences, under 50% of them singletons. The sequenced sample was blood. These receptors were obtained from a young man in good health.

This clonotype was detected many times. The chain employs TRBV5-6 and TRBJ2-1, with unresolved D. From germline, CDR1 is SGHDT and CDR2 YYEEEE. The V and J ends lost 1 base and 9 bases respectively, with 14 bases between them. The CDR3 is 14 residues long. The CDR3 region has the DNA TGTGCCAGCAGCTTGTTAGCTGGGGTCGGTGAGCAGTTCTTC. Translated: CASSLLAGVGEQFF.

The chain carries TRBV3-1 and TRBJ1-1; unclear D gene. This CDR3 has 14 amino acids. Germline CDR1 is LGHDT and CDR2 is YNNKEL (reference sequence). Trimming left V 4 bases short and J 4 bases short, with 13 bases between. CDR3 bases: TGTGCCAGCAGCCGAACCGAGGGAGGCACTGAAGCTTTCTTT. This sequence encodes CASSRTEGGTEAFF.

The V call is TRBV7-2, the J call TRBJ2-7; possible D gene TRBD2, 5 bases. This CDR3 contains 15 residues. CDR1 and CDR2 (germline): SGHTA, FQGNSA. V lost 2 bases to trimming and J lost 4 bases, with 15 bases between them. The CDR3 sequence is CASSLPRGQHYEQYF. The DNA of the CDR3 is TGTGCCAGCAGCTTACCGCGAGGGCAGCATTACGAGCAGTACTTC.

This clonotype was detected only a few times. This sequence joins TRBV9 and TRBJ1-2; 7 nucleotides agree with TRBD1. Looked up from germline, CDR1 is SGDLS and CDR2 is YYNGEE. The CDR3 has 16 residues. The trim removed 0 bases at V and 8 bases at J, leaving 13 bases unmatched. In nucleotides, the CDR3 is TGTGCCAGCAGCGTAGAATCGGACAGGCCGAGTAACGGCTACACCTTC. It translates to CASSVESDRPSNGYTF.

This sequence joins TRBV10-3 and TRBJ2-3, with a weak D call TRBD1 (5 bases). The V gene lost 6 bases and the J gene lost 0 bases, with 13 bases spanning the gap. Germline V gene sequence: CDR1 ENHRY, CDR2 SYGVKD. There are 15 residues in the CDR3. CDR3 coding DNA: TGTGCCATCAGCAAAAGGGGAACTAGCACAGATACGCAGTATTTT. Protein product: CAISKRGTSTDTQYF.

The CDR3 loop is CASSQDHGRGGANTEAFF. In DNA, the CDR3 is TGCGCCAGCAGCCAAGATCACGGCAGGGGAGGGGCGAACACTGAAGCTTTCTTT. This chain uses TRBV4-3 with TRBJ1-1; D may be TRBD1 (6 bases). Germline V gene lookup returns CDR1 LGHNA and CDR2 YSLEER. Trimming removed 0 bases at V and 1 base at J, with 18 bases between. This CDR3 has 18 residues.

This chain connects TRBV10-3 to TRBJ2-7; possible D gene TRBD1, 6 bases. This CDR3 has 12 residues. The germline gives CDR1 ENHRY, CDR2 SYGVKD. V was cut by 7 bases and J by 6 bases, with 13 bases left in between. CDR3 protein: CAITTGRGEQYF. CDR3 nucleotide sequence: TGTGCCATCACAACAGGGAGAGGCGAGCAGTACTTC.

DNA of the CDR3: TGTGCCAGCAGCTTCGGTCCAGCCAAAAACATTCAGTACTTC. Amino acid sequence: CASSFGPAKNIQYF. V gene TRBV7-2 combines with J gene TRBJ2-4; no reliable D call. This CDR3 region has 14 residues. Trimming cost V 3 bases and J 0 bases, with 6 bases left between them. CDR1 is SGHTA, CDR2 FQGNSA, per germline. Complete variable domain (other parts from reference TRBV7-2 and TRBJ2-4): GAGVSQSPSNKVTEKGKDVELRCDPISGHTALYWYRQSLGQGLEFLIYFQGNSAPDKSGLPSDRFSAERTGGSVSTLTIQRTQQEDSAVYLCASSFGPAKNIQYFGAGTRLSVL.

Worth noting for this clonotype: A much larger clone is a single base away; this may be a read error. The chain recombines TRBV29-1 with TRBJ2-7; 8 nucleotides match TRBD2. The germline CDR1 and CDR2 sequences are SQVTM and ANQGSEA. The CDR3 runs to 16 residues. The ends lost 0 bases at V and 0 bases at J; junction bases unmatched: 7. CDR3 residues: CSVEDAGGANSYEQYF. CDR3 in DNA: TGCAGCGTTGAAGATGCCGGGGGGGCCAACTCCTACGAGCAGTACTTC.

This clonotype appeared a few times. V and J are TRBV5-6 and TRBJ2-1, with D possibly being TRBD1 (6 bases). The CDR3 loop spans 15 amino acids. The V end lost 2 bases, the J end lost 6 bases, and 15 bases lay between the germline ends. Germline-derived CDR1 and CDR2 are SGHDT and YYEEEE. CDR3 in DNA: TGTGCCAGCAGCTTAGCAACAGGGAGTATCAATGAGCAGTTCTTC. This codes for CASSLATGSINEQFF. The entire variable domain, with the rest obtained from reference TRBV5-6 and TRBJ2-1, is as follows: DAGVTQSPTHLIKTRGQQVTLRCSPKSGHDTVSWYQQALGQGPQFIFQYYEEEERQRGNFPDRFSGHQFPNYSSELNVNALLLGDSALYLCASSLATGSINEQFFGPGTRLTVL.

This clonotype was seen a few times. V and J are TRBV3-1 and TRBJ2-2; D is perhaps TRBD1 (5 bases). The CDR3 extends over 14 amino acids. The V and J ends lost 0 bases and 7 bases respectively, with 9 bases between them. The germline V gene encodes CDR1 LGHDT and CDR2 YNNKEL (reference sequence). The CDR3 is CASSQEGENGELFF. CDR3 in DNA: TGTGCCAGCAGCCAAGAAGGGGAAAACGGGGAGCTGTTTTTT.

This clonotype turned up a few times. The chain carries TRBV7-2 and TRBJ2-7, with D possibly being TRBD2 (5 bases). CDR3 length equals 16 residues. The V gene's germline CDR1 is SGHTA and CDR2 FQGNSA. The V end lost 0 bases, the J end lost 0 bases, and 12 bases lay between the germline ends. The CDR3 loop is CASSLAGEGRSYEQYF. DNA of the CDR3: TGTGCCAGCAGCTTAGCGGGAGAGGGCCGCTCCTACGAGCAGTACTTC.

The table lists this clonotype with a few counts. The chain carries TRBV7-3 and TRBJ2-6; D is unclear. The length of the CDR3 is 15 residues. The V gene lost 6 bases and the J gene lost 0 bases, with 9 bases spanning the gap. The V gene's germline CDR1 is SGHTA and CDR2 FQGTGA. CDR3 sequence: CASSPVGSGANVLTF. DNA for the CDR3: TGTGCCAGCAGTCCCGTCGGCTCTGGGGCCAACGTCCTGACTTTC.

V usage is TRBV9 and J usage is TRBJ1-2, with a tentative D call TRBD1 (5 bases). Germline CDR1 and CDR2: SGDLS and YYNGEE. The V end was cut by 3 bases, the J end by 3 bases, with 9 bases between. CDR3 length equals 13 residues. The CDR3: CASSEWGDYGYTF. The CDR3, as DNA: TGTGCCAGCAGCGAGTGGGGGGACTATGGCTACACCTTC.

In its sample, this clonotype was seen a few times. The V call is TRBV27, the J call TRBJ1-2; D is possibly TRBD1 (6 bases). Trimming stripped 1 base from V and 2 bases from J, with 11 bases between. Germline V CDR1 and CDR2: MNHEY, SMNVEV (reference sequence). This CDR3 region has 15 residues. The DNA for the CDR3 is TGTGCCAGCAGTTTATATCCCGGACAGAACTATGGCTACACCTTC. Translating it yields CASSLYPGQNYGYTF.

The chain employs TRBV4-1 and TRBJ2-2; 8 bases align to TRBD2. The germline V gene encodes CDR1 MGHRA and CDR2 YSYEKL. The V gene end was trimmed by 0 bases and the J gene end by 7 bases; junction bases not matched to a gene: 13. The CDR3 covers 18 residues. In DNA, the CDR3 is TGCGCCAGCAGCCAAGATATAGGCGGACTAGCTAGGGTCGGGGAGCTGTTTTTT. Translated: CASSQDIGGLARVGELFF.

This clonotype was seen more than once but under ten times. This chain links TRBV18 with TRBJ1-2; 8 nucleotides agree with TRBD1. V lost 0 bases to trimming and J lost 6 bases; unmatched junction nucleotides: 3. This CDR3 has 14 amino acids. Germline loops: CDR1 KGHSH, CDR2 LQKENI. The CDR3 DNA reads TGTGCCAGCTCACCACCGACGACAGGGGATGGCTACACCTTC. It translates to CASSPPTTGDGYTF.

This clonotype showed up just a few times. The chain employs TRBV29-1 and TRBJ1-1, with 7 bases that match TRBD1. The CDR3 runs 13 residues. The junction had 5 bases not matched to a gene; V was cut back by 7 bases and J by 0 bases. Germline-derived CDR1 and CDR2 are SQVTM and ANQGSEA. CDR3 sequence (DNA): TGCAGCGCCTGGGACAGTTTGAACACTGAAGCTTTCTTT. Its translation is CSAWDSLNTEAFF.

Concerning this clonotype: One end of the junction fails to match germline, which may point to a read error. The rearrangement joins TRBV3-1 to TRBJ2-5, with a weak D call TRBD2 (5 bases). CDR1 and CDR2 from the germline V gene are LGHDT and YNNKEL (reference sequence). The CDR3 contains 14 residues. This CDR3 reads CASSPGLFQETQYF. The DNA of the CDR3 is TGTGCCAGCAGCCCCGGACTTTTTCAAGAGACCCAGTATTTC.

Concerning this clonotype itself: Possible read error: a much larger clone is one base away. The chain employs TRBV20-1 and TRBJ2-1; 8 bases are shared with TRBD2. Germline values: CDR1 DFQATT, CDR2 SNEGSKA (reference sequence). The CDR3 has 15 amino acids. The CDR3 loop is CSARGVSGVYNGQFF. The DNA for the CDR3 is TGCAGTGCTAGGGGTGTTAGCGGGGTATACAATGGGCAGTTCTTC.

This clonotype was seen a few times. The J gene is TRBJ2-7, the V gene TRBV10-3; 10 bases align to TRBD1. The length of the CDR3 is 14 residues. V lost 8 bases and J lost 1; bases outside the gene matches: 5. Germline lookup yields CDR1 ENHRY and CDR2 SYGVKD. Here the CDR3 reads CAIRRTGGSYEQYF. CDR3 sequence (DNA): TGTGCCATCCGGAGGACAGGGGGGTCCTACGAGCAGTACTTC.

This clonotype showed up just a few times. V gene TRBV6-2 or TRBV6-3 combines with J gene TRBJ2-7; D is possibly TRBD1 or TRBD2 (5 bases each). Germline CDR1 MNHEY, CDR2 SVGEGT. V dropped 0 bases and J dropped 4 bases, with 10 bases sitting between them. The CDR3 covers 14 residues. Here the CDR3 reads CASSYSRGLYEQYF. CDR3 DNA sequence: TGTGCCAGCAGTTACTCGAGGGGATTGTACGAGCAGTACTTC.

The CDR3 DNA reads as TGTGCCAGAGGGACGGGAGGCCACAATGAGCAGTTCTTC. Its translation is CARGTGGHNEQFF. The rearrangement links TRBV2 to TRBJ2-1, with 7 bases that match TRBD2. CDR1 and CDR2 from the germline V gene are SNHLY and FYNNEI. J lost 5 bases, V lost 9 bases, and 7 bases had no gene match. The CDR3 runs to 13 residues.

V and J are TRBV7-3 and TRBJ2-3; the D is unclear. CDR3 size: 11 residues. The germline V gene encodes CDR1 SGHTA and CDR2 FQGTGA. The CDR3 nucleotides are TGTGCAGCAGCCCGCACAGATACGCAGTATTTT. The encoded protein is CAAARTDTQYF.

As to this clonotype: A read error may produce the germline difference seen at one junction end. The chain is built from TRBV6-5 and TRBJ1-6; TRBD1 matches 9 bases. CDR1 MNHEY and CDR2 SVGAGI come from the germline V gene. This CDR3 region has 15 residues. The CDR3 region has the DNA TGTGCCAGCAGTTACTCGGGGACAGGGAGTTCATCCCTCCACTTT. This encodes CASSYSGTGSSSLHF.

CDR3 nucleotide sequence: TGTGCCAGCGGGAAGTGGAACGAGCAGTACTTC. Its protein is CASGKWNEQYF. The V call is TRBV6-5, the J call TRBJ2-7; D remains ambiguous. This CDR3 spans 11 amino acids. V was trimmed by 8 bases and J by 5 bases, leaving 10 bases between them. Germline V gene sequence: CDR1 MNHEY, CDR2 SVGAGI.

The chain has TRBV29-1 and TRBJ2-5, with D possibly matching TRBD1 (5 bases). The CDR3 extends over 12 amino acids. The germline CDR1 and CDR2 sequences are SQVTM and ANQGSEA. Trimming cost V 7 bases and J 2 bases, with 11 bases left between them. The CDR3 here is CSGGAQQETQYF. DNA for the CDR3: TGCAGCGGTGGGGCACAACAAGAGACCCAGTACTTC.

The chain employs TRBV5-1 and TRBJ2-7, with D perhaps matching TRBD1 (6 bases). The ends were cut back, 0 bases at V and 3 bases at J, with 16 bases in the middle. This CDR3 has 16 amino acids. Germline CDR1 reads SGHRS; CDR2 reads YFSETQ. The CDR3 sequence is CASSLEVGDIGYEQYF. The CDR3, as DNA: TGCGCCAGCAGCTTGGAAGTAGGGGACATCGGCTACGAGCAGTACTTC.

This chain joins TRBV20-1 and TRBJ1-1, with 7 bases fitting TRBD1. Unmatched junction bases numbered 2, after V lost 2 bases and J lost 2 bases. CDR1 and CDR2 (germline): DFQATT, SNEGSKA (reference sequence). This CDR3 is built from 13 residues. The DNA of the CDR3 is TGCAGTGCTAGAAAGGGGGCTAACACTGAAGCTTTCTTT. Residues: CSARKGANTEAFF.

V usage is TRBV4-3 and J usage is TRBJ1-2, with a weak D call TRBD1 (5 bases). The CDR3 totals 15 residues. CDR1 LGHNA and CDR2 YSLEER come from the germline V gene. V was pared by 9 bases and J by 0 bases, with 17 bases between. CDR3 in DNA: TGCGCCAGTAAGGCAGGGCGGACCTCTAACTATGGCTACACCTTC. As protein: CASKAGRTSNYGYTF.

This chain joins TRBV9 and TRBJ2-4; TRBD2 aligns across 8 bases. The CDR3 totals 15 residues. V trimming: 3 bases; J trimming: 3 bases; junction bases outside the gene matches: 5. Germline assignment: CDR1 SGDLS and CDR2 YYNGEE. The CDR3 reads CASSGRGVNKNIQYF. The DNA for the CDR3 is TGTGCCAGCAGCGGGCGGGGGGTTAACAAAAACATTCAGTACTTC.

This clonotype has a handful of counts. V gene TRBV3-1 combines with J gene TRBJ1-2; D is ambiguous. The CDR3 is 16 residues long. V was cut by 3 bases and J by 4 bases, with 18 bases left in between. The germline CDR1 and CDR2 sequences are LGHDT and YNNKEL (reference sequence). Here the CDR3 reads CASSHQRNSARYGYTF. The CDR3 DNA sequence: TGTGCCAGCAGCCACCAGAGGAACTCCGCCCGCTATGGCTACACCTTC.